This TCR beta chain was captured in a study of cytomegalovirus exposure and HLA in healthy donors. Across the study: Early on, a data release was issued that held 65 million to 100 million unique TCRs from HLA-typed donors. For the 300 to 400 genotyped donors, 65% to 90% fell within the Caucasian-associated ancestry cluster.

PCR used 60 Vbeta primers and 13 Jbeta primers. TCRdb's table, derived via immunoSEQ multiplex PCR, lists solely in-frame clones and lacks some. The repertoire consists of 140,000 to 150,000 clones, with 65% to 80% occurring once and the leading ten covering about 13%. Regarding this clone: Its matching antigen is unknown.

CDR3 length: 14 amino acids. V was cut by 0 bases and J by 4 bases, with 11 bases left in between. The germline CDR1 and CDR2 sequences are SGHRS and YFSETQ. Every donor was a healthy person donating bone marrow. Whole-study findings and limits: A later examination showed that TCR association rates differed by HLA locus, with DRB1 most and HLA-C fewest.

Sequenced: PBMCs. This clonotype originated in a man aged 40-49 years in good health and CMV-seropositive. The chain joins TRBV5-1 to TRBJ2-7; maybe TRBD1 (5 bases). CDR3 sequence (DNA): TGCGCCAGCAGCTTGGGCAGGGTGGGGTACGAGCAGTACTTC. Its translation is CASSLGRVGYEQYF.